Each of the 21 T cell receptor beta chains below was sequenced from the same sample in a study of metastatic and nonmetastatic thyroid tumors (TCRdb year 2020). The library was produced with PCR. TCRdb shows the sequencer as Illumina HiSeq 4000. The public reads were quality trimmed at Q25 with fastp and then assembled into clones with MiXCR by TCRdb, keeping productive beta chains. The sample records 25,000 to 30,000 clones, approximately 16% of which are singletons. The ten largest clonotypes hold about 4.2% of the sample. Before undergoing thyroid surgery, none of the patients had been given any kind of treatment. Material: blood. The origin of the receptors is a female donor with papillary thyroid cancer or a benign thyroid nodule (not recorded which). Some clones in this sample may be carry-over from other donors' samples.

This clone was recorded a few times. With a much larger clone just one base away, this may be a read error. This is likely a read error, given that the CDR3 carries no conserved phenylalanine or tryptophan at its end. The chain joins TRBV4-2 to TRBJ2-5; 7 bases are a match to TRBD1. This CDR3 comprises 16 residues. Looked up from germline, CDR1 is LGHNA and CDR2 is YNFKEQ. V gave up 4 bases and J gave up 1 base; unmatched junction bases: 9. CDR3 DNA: TGTGCCAGCAGCCGGTCTACAGGGGTCCTCCAAGAGACCCAGTACTCC. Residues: CASSRSTGVLQETQYS.

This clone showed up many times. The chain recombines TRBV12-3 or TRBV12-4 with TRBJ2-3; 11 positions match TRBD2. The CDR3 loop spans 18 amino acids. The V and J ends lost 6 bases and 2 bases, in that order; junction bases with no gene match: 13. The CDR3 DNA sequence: TGTGCCAGCAGCCTCGGACTAGCGGGTCTTTCGTTCACAGATACGCAGTATTTT. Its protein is CASSLGLAGLSFTDTQYF.

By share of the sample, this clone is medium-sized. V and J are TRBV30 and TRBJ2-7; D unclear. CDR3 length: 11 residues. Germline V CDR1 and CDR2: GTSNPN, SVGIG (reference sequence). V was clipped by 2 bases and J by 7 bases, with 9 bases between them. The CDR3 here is CAWSWEREQYF. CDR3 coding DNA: TGTGCCTGGAGTTGGGAAAGGGAGCAGTACTTC.

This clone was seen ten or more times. The CDR3 DNA reads TGTGCCAGCAGTCCAGCCGAACTAGCGGAGACAGATACGCAGTATTTT. Protein sequence: CASSPAELAETDTQYF. V and J are TRBV6-1 and TRBJ2-3, with TRBD2 matching over 8 bases. Trimming took 5 bases from V and 3 from J; bases not matched to a gene: 10. CDR3 length: 16 amino acids. The germline V gene has CDR1 MNHNS and CDR2 SASEGT.

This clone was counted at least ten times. The CDR3 coding sequence is TGTGCCAGCAGCGTTAGGCTTAGCCCAGCGAACACCGGGGAGCTGTTTTTT. The encoded protein is CASSVRLSPANTGELFF. V gene TRBV9 combines with J gene TRBJ2-2; D uncertain. The germline gives CDR1 SGDLS, CDR2 YYNGEE. V was shortened by 2 bases and J by 0 bases, with 14 bases between the two germline ends. This CDR3 region has 17 residues.

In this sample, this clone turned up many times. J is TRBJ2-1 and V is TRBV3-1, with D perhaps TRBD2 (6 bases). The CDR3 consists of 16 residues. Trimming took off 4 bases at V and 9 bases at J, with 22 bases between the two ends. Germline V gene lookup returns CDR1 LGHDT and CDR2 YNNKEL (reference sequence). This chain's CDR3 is CASSPYSSPKEGEQFF. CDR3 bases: TGTGCCAGCAGCCCTTATAGCTCCCCGAAGGAGGGTGAGCAGTTCTTC.

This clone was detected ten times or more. The chain's CDR3 is CASSPLRAAEGNEQYF. The CDR3 DNA reads TGTGCCAGCAGCCCATTACGGGCCGCGGAGGGGAACGAGCAGTACTTC. The V call is TRBV28, the J call TRBJ2-7, with a weak D call TRBD2 (6 bases). Germline loops: CDR1 MDHEN, CDR2 SYDVKM. CDR3 length equals 16 residues. V was pared by 6 bases and J by 5 bases, with 23 bases between.

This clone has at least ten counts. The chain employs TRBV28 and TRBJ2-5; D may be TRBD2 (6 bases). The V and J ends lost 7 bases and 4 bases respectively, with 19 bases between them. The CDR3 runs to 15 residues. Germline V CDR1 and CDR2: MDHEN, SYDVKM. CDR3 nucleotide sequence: TGTGCCAGCACCCTCGGAGGGAGTGTTGGAGAGACCCAGTACTTC. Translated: CASTLGGSVGETQYF.

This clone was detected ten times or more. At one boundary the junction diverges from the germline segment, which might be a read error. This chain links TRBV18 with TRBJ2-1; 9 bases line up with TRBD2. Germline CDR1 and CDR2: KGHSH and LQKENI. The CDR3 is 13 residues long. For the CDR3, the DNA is TGTGCCAGCTCACCTAGCGGGAGAAATGAGCAGTCCTTC. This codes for CASSPSGRNEQSF.

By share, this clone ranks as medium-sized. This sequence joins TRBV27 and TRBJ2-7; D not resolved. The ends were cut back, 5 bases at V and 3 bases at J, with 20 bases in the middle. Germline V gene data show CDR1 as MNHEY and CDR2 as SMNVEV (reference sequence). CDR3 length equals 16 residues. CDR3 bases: TGTGCCAGCAGTCGAAACACCCAAACCCGAAACTACGAGCAGTACTTC. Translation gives CASSRNTQTRNYEQYF.

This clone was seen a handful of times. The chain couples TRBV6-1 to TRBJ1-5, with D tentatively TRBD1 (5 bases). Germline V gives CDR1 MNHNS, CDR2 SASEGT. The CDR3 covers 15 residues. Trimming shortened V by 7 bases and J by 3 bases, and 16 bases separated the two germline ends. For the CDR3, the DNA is TGTGCCAGCACTCCCCGTCGGGGCCCCAATCAGCCCCAGCATTTT. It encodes CASTPRRGPNQPQHF.

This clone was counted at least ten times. The CDR3 protein is CASSPFRSGRGGMNEQFF. The DNA for the CDR3 is TGTGCCAGCTCACCGTTCCGTAGCGGGAGAGGAGGAATGAATGAGCAGTTCTTC. The V call is TRBV18, the J call TRBJ2-1, with 9 bases that match TRBD2. The V gene end was trimmed by 3 bases and the J gene end by 7 bases; junction bases not matched to a gene: 16. There are 18 residues in the CDR3. Germline CDR1 is KGHSH and CDR2 is LQKENI. The full variable domain, in which reference TRBV18 and TRBJ2-1 provide the parts outside the CDR3, is NAGVMQNPRHLVRRRGQEARLRCSPMKGHSHVYWYRQLPEEGLKFMVYLQKENIIDESGMPKERFSAEFPKEGPSILRIQQVVRGDSAAYFCASSPFRSGRGGMNEQFFGPGTRLTVL.

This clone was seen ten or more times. CDR3 amino acids: CSARDKTHYNEQFF. CDR3 coding DNA: TGCAGTGCTAGAGATAAGACCCACTACAATGAGCAGTTCTTC. The chain recombines TRBV20-1 with TRBJ2-1; D not certain. The CDR3 spans 14 residues. Per germline, CDR1 DFQATT and CDR2 SNEGSKA (reference sequence). Trimming took off 0 bases at V and 3 bases at J, with 9 bases between the two ends.

The CDR3 loop is CASSIGLAGSYEQYF. The CDR3 DNA follows: TGTGCCAGCAGCATCGGACTAGCGGGGAGCTACGAGCAGTACTTC. This rearrangement joins TRBV11-3 to TRBJ2-7, with 12 positions matching TRBD2. Germline assignment: CDR1 SGHNT and CDR2 YENEEA. V lost 5 bases to trimming and J lost 3 bases; unmatched junction nucleotides: 5. The CDR3 extends over 15 amino acids.

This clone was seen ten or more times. This chain's CDR3 is CASSDSAVNQPQHF. The CDR3 DNA follows: TGTGCCAGCAGTGATTCGGCGGTTAACCAGCCCCAGCATTTT. The V and J genes are TRBV2 and TRBJ1-5; no clear D. Trimming left V 3 bases short and J 7 bases short, with 13 bases between. Germline CDR1 SNHLY, CDR2 FYNNEI. The CDR3 spans 14 residues. The full variable domain, its missing parts supplied by reference TRBV2 and TRBJ1-5, is EPEVTQTPSHQVTQMGQEVILRCVPISNHLYFYWYRQILGQKVEFLVSFYNNEISEKSEIFDDQFSVERPDGSNFTLKIRSTKLEDSAMYFCASSDSAVNQPQHFGDGTRLSIL.

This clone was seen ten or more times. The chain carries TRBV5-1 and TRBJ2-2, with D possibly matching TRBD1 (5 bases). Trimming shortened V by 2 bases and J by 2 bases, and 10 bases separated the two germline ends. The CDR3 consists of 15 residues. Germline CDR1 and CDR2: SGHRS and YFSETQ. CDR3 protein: CASSLGQGNTGELFF. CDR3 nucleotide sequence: TGCGCCAGCAGCTTAGGCCAGGGTAACACCGGGGAGCTGTTTTTT. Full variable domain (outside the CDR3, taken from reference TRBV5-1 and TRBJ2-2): KAGVTQTPRYLIKTRGQQVTLSCSPISGHRSVSWYQQTPGQGLQFLFEYFSETQRNKGNFPGRFSGRQFSNSRSEMNVSTLELGDSALYLCASSLGQGNTGELFFGEGSRLTVL.

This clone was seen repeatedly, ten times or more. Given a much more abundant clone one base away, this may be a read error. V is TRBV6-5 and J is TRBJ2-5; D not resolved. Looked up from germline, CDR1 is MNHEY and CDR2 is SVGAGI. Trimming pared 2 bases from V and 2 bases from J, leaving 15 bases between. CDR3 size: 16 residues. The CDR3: CASSYRLIVSQETQYF. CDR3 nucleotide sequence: TGTGCCAGCAGTTACCGCCTCATAGTATCACAAGAGACCCAGTACTTC.

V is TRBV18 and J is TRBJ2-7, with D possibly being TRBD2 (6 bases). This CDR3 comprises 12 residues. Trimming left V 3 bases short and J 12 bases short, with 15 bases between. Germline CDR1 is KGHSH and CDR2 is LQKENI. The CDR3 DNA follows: TGTGCCAGCTCACCGCGGGACGCCCTTCCGTACTTC. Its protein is CASSPRDALPYF. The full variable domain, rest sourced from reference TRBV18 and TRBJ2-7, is NAGVMQNPRHLVRRRGQEARLRCSPMKGHSHVYWYRQLPEEGLKFMVYLQKENIIDESGMPKERFSAEFPKEGPSILRIQQVVRGDSAAYFCASSPRDALPYFGPGTRLTVT.

This CDR3 reads CAWSVLTVEAFF. The CDR3 DNA reads as TGTGCCTGGAGTGTACTGACAGTAGAAGCTTTCTTT. The rearrangement uses TRBV30 and TRBJ1-1; the D gene is possibly TRBD1 (5 bases). The length of the CDR3 is 12 residues. The V end was cut by 0 bases, the J end by 8 bases, with 10 bases between. Germline V gives CDR1 GTSNPN, CDR2 SVGIG (reference sequence).

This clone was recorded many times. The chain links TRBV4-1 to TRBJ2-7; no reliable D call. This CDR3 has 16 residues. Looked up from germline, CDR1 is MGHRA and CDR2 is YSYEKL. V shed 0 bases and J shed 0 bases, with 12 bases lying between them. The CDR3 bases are TGCGCCAGCAGCCAAGATACCGCAGTGGTCTCCTACGAGCAGTACTTC. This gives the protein CASSQDTAVVSYEQYF.

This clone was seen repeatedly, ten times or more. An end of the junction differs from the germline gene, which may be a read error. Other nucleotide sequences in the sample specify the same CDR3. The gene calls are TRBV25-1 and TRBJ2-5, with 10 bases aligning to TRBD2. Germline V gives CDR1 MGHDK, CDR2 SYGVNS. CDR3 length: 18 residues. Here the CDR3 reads CASSEGGLAGVGGETQYF. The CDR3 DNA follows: TGCGCCAGCAGTGAAGGAGGTCTAGCGGGAGTAGGAGGAGAGACCCAGTACTTC.